This T cell receptor (beta chain) originates from a study of breast tumors, draining lymph nodes, adjacent tissues. Study-level findings and limits: The data were judged consistent with most tumor T cells coming from lymph node and expanding in tumor. Tumors had less TCR diversity than lymph nodes, more than nontumor tissue.

TCRdb reprocessed the multiplex PCR reads via MiXCR and lists one record per CDR3 protein. This sample has over 150,000 distinct CDR3 sequences, with approximately 30% found just once. Note on this clonotype: Its specificity is unknown.

The lymph nodes were axillary draining lymph nodes from breast cancer patients. Germline V gives CDR1 MDHEN, CDR2 SYDVKM. Between the trimmed V and J ends, which lost 5 bases and 0 bases, there was a span of 11 bases. The CDR3 covers 15 residues. This receptor was identified in a female donor with breast cancer. Some clones in this sample may be carry-over from other donors' samples. The chain combines TRBV28 with TRBJ1-5; weak D call: TRBD1 (5 bases). Sequencing was done on a sample of axillary lymph node tissue. The CDR3 sequence: CASSHGHFSNQPQHF. In DNA form, the CDR3 reads TGTGCCAGCAGTCACGGACACTTTAGCAATCAGCCCCAGCATTTT.